This passage covers 22 T cell receptor beta chains from one sample sequenced in a study of blood T cell repertoires in COVID-19 (dated by TCRdb to the early 2020s). The library was generated by the immunoSEQ multiplex PCR assay. This immuneACCESS table, as held by TCRdb, lists in-frame sequences with V and J called but not all clones. Of the missing ones, under half trace to an unresolved V gene in checked studies; the others have no known cause. This sample gives 310,000 or so clones in total; approximately 90% of them show up just once. The top ten constitute 2% to 2.5% of the sample. The material sequenced was peripheral blood. Receptor source: a woman under 40 with COVID-19, enrolled during active disease.

The V call is TRBV5-1, the J call TRBJ2-7; D is undetermined. Deletions cut 6 bases from V and 6 bases from J, with 19 bases between. This CDR3 spans 14 amino acids. CDR1 and CDR2 from the germline V gene are SGHRS and YFSETQ. Here the CDR3 reads CASTPENSPLEQYF. In DNA, the CDR3 is TGCGCCAGCACCCCTGAGAACTCCCCCCTCGAGCAGTACTTC.

The J gene is TRBJ2-1, the V gene TRBV7-8, with 9 bases identical to TRBD2. Germline-derived CDR1 and CDR2 are SGHVS and FQNEAQ. V gave up 5 bases and J gave up 4 bases; unmatched junction bases: 9. The CDR3 totals 16 residues. The CDR3 nucleotides are TGTGCCAGCAGCCTGCGGTCTAGCGGGGCATACAATGAGCAGTTCTTC. Its protein is CASSLRSSGAYNEQFF.

The chain is built from TRBV11-3 and TRBJ1-1, with D perhaps matching TRBD1 (5 bases). The CDR3 spans 13 residues. The V and J ends lost 6 bases and 1 base respectively, with 9 bases between them. Germline-derived CDR1 and CDR2 are SGHNT and YENEEA. CDR3 DNA sequence: TGTGCCAGCAGTCGACAGTCGAACACTGAAGCTTTCTTT. Its translation: CASSRQSNTEAFF.

The CDR3 sequence: CASSLDRGHIGELFF. Written as DNA, the CDR3 is TGTGCCAGCAGTCTGGACAGGGGGCATATCGGGGAGCTGTTTTTT. The chain recombines TRBV27 with TRBJ2-2; 11 bases align to TRBD1. The CDR3 loop spans 15 amino acids. V lost 5 bases and J lost 7; bases outside the gene matches: 6. CDR1 is MNHEY, CDR2 SMNVEV, per germline (reference sequence).

The CDR3 DNA reads TGTGCCAGCAGAGACAACAGGGATGGCTATGGCTACACCTTC. Its translation is CASRDNRDGYGYTF. The rearrangement links TRBV6-5 to TRBJ1-2; D possibly corresponds to TRBD1 (6 bases). The V and J ends lost 6 bases and 4 bases respectively, with 15 bases between them. The germline V gene has CDR1 MNHEY and CDR2 SVGAGI. The CDR3 totals 14 residues.

The chain is built from TRBV12-5 and TRBJ1-3, with a tentative D call TRBD1 (5 bases). V was trimmed by 5 bases and J by 0 bases, leaving 20 bases between them. Germline V CDR1 and CDR2: LGHNT, FRNRAP. The CDR3 extends over 18 amino acids. CDR3 sequence reads: CASGPSQPGVPSGNTIYF. For the CDR3, the DNA is TGTGCTAGTGGTCCATCCCAACCGGGGGTTCCCTCTGGAAACACCATATATTTT. Complete variable domain (other parts from reference TRBV12-5 and TRBJ1-3): DARVTQTPRHKVTEMGQEVTMRCQPILGHNTVFWYRQTMMQGLELLAYFRNRAPLDDSGMPKDRFSAEMPDATLATLKIQPSEPRDSAVYFCASGPSQPGVPSGNTIYFGEGSWLTVV.

This chain links TRBV5-1 with TRBJ1-2, with 7 bases aligning to TRBD1. CDR1 is SGHRS and CDR2 is YFSETQ in the germline V gene. The junction had 4 bases not matched to a gene; V was cut back by 6 bases and J by 2 bases. This CDR3 comprises 13 residues. CDR3 bases: TGCGCCAGCACCCCGGGACAGAACTATGGCTACACCTTC. This gives the protein CASTPGQNYGYTF.

This clone was found a few times. The junction shows a germline mismatch at one end, possibly a read error. The genes are TRBV7-9 and TRBJ1-1, with 8 positions matching TRBD1. CDR1 is SEHNR, CDR2 FQNEAQ, per germline (reference sequence). The CDR3 has 16 amino acids. CDR3: CASSSLRTGPNAEAFF. The CDR3 DNA reads as TGTGCCAGCAGCTCACTAAGGACAGGGCCGAACGCTGAAGCTTTCTTT.

The J gene is TRBJ2-5, the V gene TRBV12-5; TRBD1 matches 8 bases. This CDR3 region has 15 residues. Germline V gene lookup returns CDR1 LGHNT and CDR2 FRNRAP. Trimming took 6 bases from V and 2 from J; bases not matched to a gene: 8. Written as DNA, the CDR3 is TGTGCTAGTGGCCGTAGCGGACAGGGACAAGAGACCCAGTACTTC. The encoded protein is CASGRSGQGQETQYF. Combining the CDR3 with reference TRBV12-5 and TRBJ2-5 gives the whole variable domain DARVTQTPRHKVTEMGQEVTMRCQPILGHNTVFWYRQTMMQGLELLAYFRNRAPLDDSGMPKDRFSAEMPDATLATLKIQPSEPRDSAVYFCASGRSGQGQETQYFGPGTRLLVL.

The chain couples TRBV30 to TRBJ1-2; D might be TRBD1 (5 bases). V was trimmed by 1 base and J by 4 bases, leaving 13 bases between them. Germline values: CDR1 GTSNPN, CDR2 SVGIG (reference sequence). The CDR3 is 14 residues long. The CDR3 sequence is CAWSARGSPYGYTF. In DNA form, the CDR3 reads TGTGCCTGGAGTGCCCGGGGGAGCCCCTATGGCTACACCTTC. The variable domain in full, completed from reference TRBV30 and TRBJ1-2, reads SQTIHQWPATLVQPVGSPLSLECTVEGTSNPNLYWYRQAAGRGLQLLFYSVGIGQISSEVPQNLSASRPQDRQFILSSKKLLLSDSGFYLCAWSARGSPYGYTFGSGTRLTVV.

This chain joins TRBV25-1 and TRBJ2-3; no clear D gene. With 3 bases removed from V and 3 bases from J, the gap between germline ends came to 10 bases. Germline V gene lookup returns CDR1 MGHDK and CDR2 SYGVNS. The CDR3 runs 14 residues. CDR3 coding DNA: TGTGCCAGCAGTGATTTAGCAGCAACAGATACGCAGTATTTT. Amino acid sequence: CASSDLAATDTQYF.

The chain joins TRBV5-1 to TRBJ2-6; 8 bases are shared with TRBD1. CDR1 and CDR2 (germline): SGHRS, YFSETQ. The CDR3 loop spans 17 amino acids. The V gene end was trimmed by 5 bases and the J gene end by 0 bases; junction bases not matched to a gene: 7. The CDR3 region has the DNA TGCGCCAGCAGACAGGGACAGGCGAGCTCTGGGGCCAACGTCCTGACTTTC. It encodes CASRQGQASSGANVLTF.

The CDR3 reads CASSLGKGARSYEQYF. Written as DNA, the CDR3 is TGTGCCAGCAGCCTCGGGAAGGGGGCACGCTCCTACGAGCAGTACTTC. The gene calls are TRBV11-3 and TRBJ2-7; TRBD1 agrees at 7 bases. Germline CDR1 and CDR2: SGHNT and YENEEA. J was trimmed by 0 bases and V by 5 bases; bases with no gene match: 10. The length of the CDR3 is 16 residues.

The chain is built from TRBV5-1 and TRBJ1-1; TRBD1 aligns across 8 bases. The CDR3 extends over 14 amino acids. The germline V gene has CDR1 SGHRS and CDR2 YFSETQ. Trimming removed 2 bases from V and 8 bases from J; junction bases left unmatched: 8. This chain's CDR3 is CASSFNPGTGEAFF. The CDR3, as DNA: TGCGCCAGCAGCTTTAACCCCGGGACAGGCGAAGCTTTCTTT. Together with reference TRBV5-1 and TRBJ1-1, the CDR3 gives the full variable domain: KAGVTQTPRYLIKTRGQQVTLSCSPISGHRSVSWYQQTPGQGLQFLFEYFSETQRNKGNFPGRFSGRQFSNSRSEMNVSTLELGDSALYLCASSFNPGTGEAFFGQGTRLTVV.

The chain links TRBV25-1 to TRBJ2-3; a weak D match, TRBD2 (6 bases). Germline CDR1 is MGHDK and CDR2 is SYGVNS. CDR3 size: 15 residues. Trimming removed 5 bases from V and 1 base from J, with 13 bases in between. The CDR3 here is CASSSAGSGTDTQYF. CDR3 sequence (DNA): TGTGCCAGCAGTTCGGCGGGGTCCGGCACAGATACGCAGTATTTT.

The rearrangement uses TRBV7-8 and TRBJ2-7; 7 bases are shared with TRBD2. The V segment lost 2 bases and the J segment 4 bases; nucleotides outside the gene matches: 8. This CDR3 has 15 amino acids. Germline lookup yields CDR1 SGHVS and CDR2 FQNEAQ. CDR3 region: CASSLLVSGTYEQYF. Written as DNA, the CDR3 is TGTGCCAGCAGCTTACTCGTAAGCGGGACTTACGAGCAGTACTTC. Full variable domain (rest looked up from reference TRBV7-8 and TRBJ2-7): GAGVSQSPRYKVAKRGQDVALRCDPISGHVSLFWYQQALGQGPEFLTYFQNEAQLDKSGLPSDRFFAERPEGSVSTLKIQRTQQEDSAVYLCASSLLVSGTYEQYFGPGTRLTVT.

The V and J genes are TRBV3-1 (or the pseudogene TRBV3-2) and TRBJ2-7; 10 nucleotides agree with TRBD1. Germline CDR1 LGHDT, CDR2 YNNKEL (reference sequence). The V gene end was trimmed by 3 bases and the J gene end by 2 bases; junction bases not matched to a gene: 7. The CDR3 contains 16 residues. This CDR3 reads CASSQGQGTFAYEQYF. CDR3 nucleotides: TGTGCCAGCAGCCAGGGACAGGGGACGTTCGCCTACGAGCAGTACTTC.

The chain uses TRBV15 and TRBJ1-5; D unresolved. CDR1 and CDR2 (germline): LNHNV, YYDKDF (reference sequence). The germline V and J ends were trimmed by 2 bases and 3 bases, with 2 bases remaining between them. The length of the CDR3 is 12 residues. CDR3 in DNA: TGTGCCACCAGCAGATACAATCAGCCCCAGCATTTT. This sequence encodes CATSRYNQPQHF.

The chain recombines TRBV6-2 or TRBV6-3 with TRBJ1-2; 7 positions agree with TRBD1. Germline assignment: CDR1 MNHEY and CDR2 SVGEGT. This CDR3 comprises 15 residues. V lost 4 bases, J lost 4 bases, and 9 bases stayed unmatched. The CDR3 is CASSSSSTGIYGYTF. DNA for the CDR3: TGTGCCAGCAGTTCCTCCTCGACAGGGATCTATGGCTACACCTTC.

The rearrangement joins TRBV2 to TRBJ2-2; D not certain. The CDR3 sequence is 14 residues long. Germline-derived CDR1 and CDR2 are SNHLY and FYNNEI. V was trimmed by 7 bases and J by 0 bases, leaving 9 bases between them. Here the CDR3 DNA reads TGTGCCAGCATGGAACAGACGAACACCGGGGAGCTGTTTTTT. Its protein is CASMEQTNTGELFF.

DNA of the CDR3: TGTGCCAGCAGTTTACGGGGGGACGGAGCTTTCTTT. Its protein product is CASSLRGDGAFF. The V call is TRBV28, the J call TRBJ1-1; a weak D match, TRBD1 (5 bases). CDR1 and CDR2 from the germline V gene are MDHEN and SYDVKM. The CDR3 has 12 amino acids. V was pared by 2 bases and J by 10 bases, with 11 bases between.

This clone turned up a few times. V gene TRBV10-3 combines with J gene TRBJ2-7; a possible D gene is TRBD1 (6 bases). V dropped 6 bases and J dropped 0 bases, with 12 bases sitting between them. Germline CDR1 and CDR2: ENHRY and SYGVKD. The CDR3 contains 14 residues. The CDR3 region is CAIRSRDISYEQYF. CDR3 bases: TGTGCCATCAGAAGCCGGGACATCTCCTACGAGCAGTACTTC.